This T cell receptor beta chain was recorded in a study of CD8+CD57+ T cells in acquired aplastic anemia. Study information: Mean DNA quantity obtained from sorted CD4+ and CD8+ cells was about 3.2 ug.

This clonotype was detected only once. This CDR3 has 14 residues. V gave up 5 bases and J gave up 4 bases, with 12 bases separating them. Germline-derived CDR1 and CDR2 are LNHDA and SQIVND (reference sequence). Genomic DNA, serving as template, underwent TCR beta VDJ and CDR3 profiling. TCRdb re-called the reads through MiXCR, storing one row per CDR3 protein. The table records around 180,000 distinct CDR3 sequences, roughly 63% of them present only once. The gene calls are TRBV19 and TRBJ1-3; unclear D gene. Material: sorted CD4+, CD8+, or CD8+CD57+ T cells (not recorded which) from PBMCs. The sequence derives from a human donor in good health. The CDR3 loop reads CASSQSRAGNTIYF. As DNA, the CDR3 is TGTGCCAGTAGTCAATCACGGGCGGGAAACACCATATATTTT.